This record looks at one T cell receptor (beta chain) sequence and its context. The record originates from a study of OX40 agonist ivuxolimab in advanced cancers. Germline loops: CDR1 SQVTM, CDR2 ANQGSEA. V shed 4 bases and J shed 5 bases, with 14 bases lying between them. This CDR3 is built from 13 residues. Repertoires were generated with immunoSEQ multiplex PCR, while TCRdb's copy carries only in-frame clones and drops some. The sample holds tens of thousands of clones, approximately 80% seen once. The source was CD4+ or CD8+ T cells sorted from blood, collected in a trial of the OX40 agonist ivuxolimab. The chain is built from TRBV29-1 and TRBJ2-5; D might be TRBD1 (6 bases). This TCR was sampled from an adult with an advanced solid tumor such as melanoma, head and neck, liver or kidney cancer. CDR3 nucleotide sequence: TGCAGCGTTGTGCCCAGGGGCCGGGAGACCCAGTACTTC. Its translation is CSVVPRGRETQYF.